A selection of T cell receptor beta chains follows, all from one sample in a study of low-dose radiotherapy and immunotherapy resistance in tumors. TCRdb analysed the reads with MiXCR anew, one entry per CDR3 protein. The top ten hold approximately 3.7% of the sample, which has about 39,000 distinct CDR3 sequences, 25% to 40% seen once. The material sequenced was PBMCs, taken before treatment. The receptors were sampled from a male donor with gallbladder cancer. Each CDR3 is given with its conserved first and last residue. The D gene is left open where the match is weak. Expanded clones get a size class; other rows say once, few or many, or leave the size out.

>TRBJ2-7|once|TRBV29-1|TRBD2
CSVGGTSGIEQYF
TGCAGCGTTGGAGGGACTAGTGGGATTGAGCAGTACTTC
>TRBJ2-3|many|TRBV27|TRBD2
CASSLGLGYTDTQYF
TGTGCCAGCAGTCTGGGACTAGGATACACAGATACGCAGTATTTT
>TRBJ2-1|-|TRBV4-1|-
CASSQDKGVLLDEQFF
TGCGCCAGCAGCCAAGACAAGGGGGTCCTTTTGGATGAGCAGTTCTTC
>TRBJ1-1|many|TRBV18|TRBD1
CASSPPSRGRFTEAFF
TGTGCCAGCTCACCACCTAGCAGGGGGCGTTTCACTGAAGCTTTCTTT
>TRBJ1-2|many|TRBV29-1|-
CSVWGPRGYTF
TGCAGCGTATGGGGGCCTCGCGGCTACACCTTC
>TRBJ2-7|many|TRBV15|-
CATSRDRPLGTSYEQYF
TGTGCCACCAGCAGAGATAGGCCCCTGGGTACCTCCTACGAGCAGTACTTC
>TRBJ2-3|-|TRBV7-8|-
CASSLALARTPFTDTQYF
TGTGCCAGCAGCTTAGCCCTCGCACGGACACCGTTCACAGATACGCAGTATTTT
>TRBJ1-5|many|TRBV19|-
CASSNLAGQEPQHF
TGTGCCAGTAGTAATCTGGCAGGGCAGGAGCCCCAGCATTTT
>TRBJ2-6|many|TRBV7-9|-
CASSLVLSGANVLTF
TGTGCCAGCAGCTTAGTGCTCTCTGGGGCCAACGTCCTGACTTTC
>TRBJ2-7|many|TRBV29-1|TRBD2
CSVRGGLAGGNSYEQYF
TGCAGCGTCCGGGGTGGGCTAGCGGGAGGGAACTCCTACGAGCAGTACTTC
>TRBJ2-7|-|TRBV9|-
CASSVDGHGYEQYF
TGTGCCAGCAGCGTAGATGGCCACGGGTACGAGCAGTACTTC
>TRBJ2-7|once|TRBV4-2|-
CASSQDTTYEQYF
TGTGCCAGCAGCCAAGATACCACGTACGAGCAGTACTTC
>TRBJ2-5|many|TRBV7-2|TRBD2
CASSLVWRLAGAVETQYF
TGTGCCAGCAGCTTAGTGTGGAGACTAGCGGGAGCTGTCGAGACCCAGTACTTC
>TRBJ2-5|many|TRBV7-2|-
CASSLPHGTDPRETQYF
TGTGCCAGCAGCTTGCCCCATGGGACGGACCCAAGAGAGACCCAGTACTTC
>TRBJ2-1|-|TRBV24-1|-
CATSAPRGDYNEQFF
TGTGCCACCAGTGCCCCTCGCGGAGACTACAATGAGCAGTTCTTC
>TRBJ2-3|many|TRBV20-1|TRBD2
CSATPGLVTDTQYF
TGCAGTGCCACCCCGGGACTAGTGACAGATACGCAGTATTTT
>TRBJ2-1|many|TRBV3-1|TRBD1
CASRAAGGWFF
TGTGCCAGCAGAGCGGCAGGGGGCTGGTTCTTC
>TRBJ2-5|many|TRBV6-1|-
CASSVPGPSTETQYF
TGTGCCAGCAGTGTACCGGGACCTTCCACAGAGACCCAGTACTTC